This T cell receptor (beta chain) originates from a study of long-term antiretroviral therapy in people with HIV. J lost 0 bases, V lost 2 bases, and 5 bases had no gene match. There are 15 residues in the CDR3. Germline V gives CDR1 SGDLS, CDR2 YYNGEE. Worth noting for this clone: What it binds is unknown.

Study-level results: From about 2003 to 2018, blood was obtained, possibly while participants received older ART regimens. Repertoires from HIV showed CDR3 length ranges narrower than those of controls. Viral resistance, ART adherence and therapy changes all lacked available data.

The authors ran the immunoSEQ assay, v3.0, at survey level. Profiled with immunoSEQ multiplex PCR; TCRdb holds only in-frame clones, not every one. The profile shows over 30,000 clones, around 86% of them singletons. The V and J genes are TRBV9 and TRBJ2-7; 7 bases align to TRBD2. The sequences come from unsorted PBMCs, collected 1 year after starting antiretroviral therapy. This TCR was sampled from a man aged 18 to 29 with HIV. The CDR3 loop reads CASSVAGTTSYEQYF. DNA for the CDR3: TGTGCCAGCAGCGTCGCCGGGACTACCTCCTACGAGCAGTACTTC.